This T cell receptor beta chain was retrieved from a study of blood T cell repertoires in COVID-19. Study-wide background: Sites in the United States, Italy and Spain provided acute and convalescent COVID-19 samples.

V shed 1 base and J 4 bases; nucleotides not matched to a gene: 1. The germline V gene encodes CDR1 SGHTA and CDR2 FQGTGA. This CDR3 region has 15 residues. Under the authors' procedure: It was from reference gene primer amplification that nucleated cell counts were estimated. Clones were read by immunoSEQ multiplex PCR, and TCRdb kept only the in-frame ones, dropping some. V, J and clone size were drawn from that table, and D and trimming were deduced from the DNA. The sample contains tens of thousands of clones, 60% to 80% of which appear only once. The specimen sequenced was peripheral blood. The sequence was obtained from a man at least 80 years old with acute or convalescent COVID-19. The chain is built from TRBV7-3 and TRBJ2-1; 10 nucleotides align to TRBD2. CDR3 residues: CASSLKLAGYNEQFF. DNA of the CDR3: TGTGCCAGCAGCTTAAAACTAGCGGGATACAATGAGCAGTTCTTC.